This T cell receptor beta chain was sequenced for a study of shared clonotypes between healthy human individuals. The V gene end was trimmed by 11 bases and the J gene end by 10 bases; junction bases not matched to a gene: 7. Germline assignment: CDR1 WNHNN and CDR2 SYGVQD (reference sequence). This CDR3 is built from 10 residues. The study drew all its donors from Caucasian adults living in Nashville, Tennessee. A CD45RA-negative memory subset and a CD45RA+ naive subset were separated from the CD4+ cells. For each subset, genomic DNA was distributed in equal portions over several immunoSEQ plates. Measured with immunoSEQ multiplex PCR; TCRdb has only the in-frame clones, and not every one. The table has under 2.5 million clones, just under 95% seen once.

The chain combines TRBV10-1 with TRBJ1-1, with 7 bases matching TRBD1. Sequences were obtained from naive CD4+ T cells from PBMCs. Indicated subset: CD45RA+ positively selected. The origin of this receptor is a man younger than 35 in good health. Some clones in this sample may be carry-over from other donors' samples. The CDR3 reads CAHRGRGAFF. The CDR3 DNA is TGCGCCCATAGGGGGCGCGGAGCTTTCTTT.